Listed below are T cell receptor beta chains from one sample, sequenced in a study of control samples from healthy donors and cancer patients. Sequenced by immunoSEQ multiplex PCR; TCRdb stores in-frame clones only, minus some. The data show fewer than 200,000 clones, roughly nine tenths seen once. The specimen was blood. These receptors came from a young man in good health. CDR3s include the opening cysteine and the closing phenylalanine or tryptophan. D genes are given only for firm matches. Clone sizes are given selectively: once, few, many, or a class where the clone is expanded.

V gene	D gene	clone size	J gene	CDR3 DNA	CDR3 protein
TRBV6-5	.	.	TRBJ1-1	TGTGCCAGCAGTTATTGGTCTGGGGGACCCACTGAAGCTTTCTTT	CASSYWSGGPTEAFF
TRBV18	TRBD1	.	TRBJ1-2	TGTGCCAGCTCTCCGGACGCCAGGGGGCGAAACGACTATGGCTACACCTTC	CASSPDARGRNDYGYTF
TRBV29-1	.	.	TRBJ1-1	TGCAGCGTTGGGAAGGACCCGGCGGCGAACACTGAAGCTTTCTTT	CSVGKDPAANTEAFF
TRBV7-8	.	.	TRBJ2-2	TGTGCCAGCAGCTTAGCTGGAGAGCTAAACACCGGGGAGCTGTTTTTT	CASSLAGELNTGELFF
TRBV19	TRBD1	.	TRBJ2-6	TGTGCCAGTCAACAGGGGGCGGGGGGGGCCAACGTCCTGACTTTC	CASQQGAGGANVLTF
TRBV18	.	.	TRBJ1-5	TGTGCCAGCTCACCAGGTTCTGGTCAGCCCCAGCATTTT	CASSPGSGQPQHF
TRBV7-2	TRBD2	.	TRBJ2-3	TGTGCCAGCACTGGCGGGAGAGGTGCAGATACGCAGTATTTT	CASTGGRGADTQYF
TRBV6-1	TRBD1	.	TRBJ2-7	TGTGCCAGCAGTGAAGGGACAGGTACCCCATCCGGCTACGAGCAGTACTTC	CASSEGTGTPSGYEQYF
TRBV30	.	.	TRBJ2-3	TGTGCCTGGAGTGCGAGCGGATTCACAGATACGCAGTATTTT	CAWSASGFTDTQYF
TRBV10-3	.	.	TRBJ2-7	TGTGCCATCACGCCTACACTGGGCTACGAGCAGTACTTC	CAITPTLGYEQYF
TRBV6-5	TRBD2	once	TRBJ2-1	TGTGCCAGCAGTTACGGGACTAGCGGGAGACCGGATGAGCAGTTCTTC	CASSYGTSGRPDEQFF
TRBV29-1	.	.	TRBJ1-2	TGCAGCGTTGGCGAGGCGGGGGGCGGCTATGGCTACACCTTC	CSVGEAGGGYGYTF
TRBV4-3	.	.	TRBJ1-1	TGCGCCAGCAGCCAAGATCCCAGGGTCCCCACTGAAGCTTTCTTT	CASSQDPRVPTEAFF
TRBV19	TRBD1	once	TRBJ1-5	TGTGCCAGTAGTATCTTCGGGACAGTCAGTTTCAGTCAGCCCCAGCATTTT	CASSIFGTVSFSQPQHF
TRBV4-3	TRBD1	.	TRBJ1-2	TGCGCCAGCAGCCAAGATGTCCTCGGGACAGGCCTAAACTATGGCTACACCTTC	CASSQDVLGTGLNYGYTF
TRBV19	.	.	TRBJ2-1	TGTGCCAGTAGTATCAAGGAATACAATGAGCAGTTCTTC	CASSIKEYNEQFF
TRBV27	TRBD1	.	TRBJ2-7	TGTGCCAGCGCACGAGGACAGGGATTAAACGAGCAGTACTTC	CASARGQGLNEQYF
TRBV10-3	.	.	TRBJ1-5	TGTGCCATCAGTGAGGCAGATGATAGCAATCAGCCCCAGCATTTT	CAISEADDSNQPQHF
TRBV7-9	.	.	TRBJ2-3	TGTGCCAGCAGCTTTCGTTATAGCACAGATACGCAGTATTTT	CASSFRYSTDTQYF
TRBV2	TRBD1	.	TRBJ1-2	TGTGCCAGCAGTGGCGGGACAGGGGTTGGCTACACCTTC	CASSGGTGVGYTF
TRBV5-1	.	.	TRBJ1-2	TGCGCCAGCAGCTTAAATGGTGGAGGGGCGCTCAATGGCTACACCTTC	CASSLNGGGALNGYTF
TRBV19	.	once	TRBJ1-4	TGTGCCAGTAGTGTCCGGGACACCACTGCAACTAATGAAAAACTGTTTTTT	CASSVRDTTATNEKLFF
TRBV5-6	TRBD1	.	TRBJ1-4	TGTGCCAGCAGCCGGCGGGACAGGTCCACTGAAAAACTGTTTTTT	CASSRRDRSTEKLFF
TRBV29-1	TRBD1	few	TRBJ1-4	TGCAGCTACCGGGACAGGGTGGAAAAACTGTTTTTT	CSYRDRVEKLFF
TRBV4-3	.	.	TRBJ2-7	TGCGCCAGCAGCCAAGATCGGGACGGCTACGAGCAGTACTTC	CASSQDRDGYEQYF
TRBV5-6	.	.	TRBJ2-7	TGTGCCAGCAGCTCCCGACTAGTCTCCTACGAGCAGTACTTC	CASSSRLVSYEQYF
TRBV13	.	.	TRBJ2-3	TGTGCCAGCAGCACGGGGGACCTGTTGGAGGCAGATACGCAGTATTTT	CASSTGDLLEADTQYF
TRBV6-2/TRBV6-3	.	.	TRBJ1-2	TGTGCCAGCAGCCCCACTGGCCCGCGGCTCAACTATGGCTACACCTTC	CASSPTGPRLNYGYTF
TRBV11-2	.	.	TRBJ2-5	TGTGCCAGCAGCTTAGACTTACTGGGGGCGGAGACCCAGTACTTC	CASSLDLLGAETQYF
TRBV11-2	.	.	TRBJ2-7	TGTGCCAGCAGCTTAGATAGTTGGCCCGGAGGAAGGGAGCAGTACTTC	CASSLDSWPGGREQYF
TRBV19	TRBD2	once	TRBJ2-3	TGTGCCAGTAGCTCTAGCGGGAGTGGCAGGGATACGCAGTATTTT	CASSSSGSGRDTQYF
TRBV5-6	TRBD1	.	TRBJ1-5	TGTGCCAGCAGCTTGGCCGGCTATGAGGGGGCGGACAATCAGCCCCAGCATTTT	CASSLAGYEGADNQPQHF
TRBV27	.	.	TRBJ1-1	TGTGCCAGCAGTTTATCCGCGGTCGCTGAAGCTTTCTTT	CASSLSAVAEAFF
TRBV30	.	.	TRBJ1-2	TGTGCCTGGAGGGAAGTGGGTGGCTACACCTTC	CAWREVGGYTF
TRBV6-2/TRBV6-3	.	.	TRBJ1-1	TGTGCCAGCAGCCCCCCCACTCGAGGAACTGAAGCTTTCTTT	CASSPPTRGTEAFF
TRBV5-5	TRBD2	.	TRBJ2-1	TGTGCCAGCAGCTCCCGACTAGCGGGGCTCAATGAGCAGTTCTTC	CASSSRLAGLNEQFF
TRBV27	.	.	TRBJ1-4	TGTGCCAGCAGTTATCGGGGGGGGATAACACATGAAAAACTGTTTTTT	CASSYRGGITHEKLFF
TRBV19	.	.	TRBJ2-7	TGTGCCAGTAGTGCCGGGTCTGCCTACGAGCAGTACTTC	CASSAGSAYEQYF
TRBV4-2	.	.	TRBJ1-4	TGTGCCAGCAGCCAAGGGAGGTCTTCGGTTTCAGAAAAACTGTTTTTT	CASSQGRSSVSEKLFF
TRBV30	TRBD1	.	TRBJ2-5	TGTGCCTGGAGTGACCTCGGACAGGGACAAGAGACCCAGTACTTC	CAWSDLGQGQETQYF
TRBV15	.	.	TRBJ1-1	TGTGCCACCAGCAGAGATCCGAGTAACACTGAAGCTTTCTTT	CATSRDPSNTEAFF
TRBV3-1/TRBV3-2	.	.	TRBJ2-2	TGTGCCAGCAGCCAAGGGGCGGTCTTGGGCGGGGAGCTGTTTTTT	CASSQGAVLGGELFF
TRBV7-6	.	.	TRBJ1-1	TGTGCCAGCAGCTTATGGGAAGGGGGGGGCACTGAAGCTTTCTTT	CASSLWEGGGTEAFF
TRBV30	.	.	TRBJ1-5	TGTGCCTGGAGTGTAGTTATGGGTCAGCCCCAGCATTTT	CAWSVVMGQPQHF
TRBV9	.	.	TRBJ2-7	TGTGCCAGCAGCGTAGGCAAAGGGAACTACGAGCAGTACTTC	CASSVGKGNYEQYF
TRBV24-1	TRBD1	.	TRBJ1-4	TGTGCCACCAGTGACCCTCGACAGGGGAGGACTAATGAAAAACTGTTTTTT	CATSDPRQGRTNEKLFF
TRBV6-6	.	.	TRBJ2-7	TGTGCCAGCAGCAGGACCGGTTCCTACGAGCAGTACTTC	CASSRTGSYEQYF
TRBV4-3	.	.	TRBJ2-5	TGCGCCAGCAGCCAAGATGCCCTGGGGACCCAGTACTTC	CASSQDALGTQYF
TRBV10-3	.	.	TRBJ1-2	TGTGCCATCAGGGTTGATTCTAACTATGGCTACACCTTC	CAIRVDSNYGYTF